These 22 T cell receptor beta chains originate from one sample sequenced in a study of T cell responses to AZD1222 COVID-19 vaccine. Generated by immunoSEQ multiplex PCR, the TCRdb table keeps only in-frame clones and is missing some. Of some 130,000 clones listed, around 90% are singletons. The source was peripheral blood, collected 28 days after the second AZD1222 dose. These receptors all stem from an adult who received the AZD1222 COVID-19 vaccine.

V usage is TRBV5-4 and J usage is TRBJ1-6; D is perhaps TRBD1 (6 bases). Germline V lookup: CDR1 SGHNT, CDR2 YYREEE (reference sequence). There are 20 residues in the CDR3. V was pared by 4 bases and J by 0 bases, with 23 bases between. In DNA form, the CDR3 reads TGTGCCAGCAGCCTGGACAGACCCGAATCGATAAGCTCCTATAATTCACCCCTCCACTTT. Amino acid sequence: CASSLDRPESISSYNSPLHF. The whole variable domain, filled in from reference TRBV5-4 and TRBJ1-6, reads ETGVTQSPTHLIKTRGQQVTLRCSSQSGHNTVSWYQQALGQGPQFIFQYYREEENGRGNFPPRFSGLQFPNYSSELNVNALELDDSALYLCASSLDRPESISSYNSPLHFGNGTRLTVT.

The V gene is TRBV7-2, the J gene TRBJ1-5, with D possibly TRBD1 on 5 matching bases. The V gene's germline CDR1 is SGHTA and CDR2 FQGNSA. V dropped 1 base and J dropped 3 bases, with 10 bases sitting between them. The CDR3 contains 15 residues. In nucleotides, the CDR3 is TGTGCCAGCAGCTTAGGGGGGGGGAACAATCAGCCCCAGCATTTT. It encodes CASSLGGGNNQPQHF.

V gene TRBV7-2 combines with J gene TRBJ1-3; possibly TRBD1 for D (5 bases). The germline V and J ends were trimmed by 3 bases and 3 bases, with 9 bases remaining between them. There are 14 residues in the CDR3. From germline, CDR1 is SGHTA and CDR2 FQGNSA. The DNA of the CDR3 is TGTGCCAGCAGCTTGATGGGGGTTGGAAACACCATATATTTT. This sequence encodes CASSLMGVGNTIYF.

This rearrangement joins TRBV11-2 to TRBJ1-5; D unresolved. Germline assignment: CDR1 SGHAT and CDR2 FQNNGV. This CDR3 region has 14 residues. Trimming took off 4 bases at V and 6 bases at J, with 13 bases between the two ends. The CDR3 protein is CASSWEEGSQPQHF. CDR3 in DNA: TGTGCCAGCAGCTGGGAGGAGGGAAGTCAGCCCCAGCATTTT.

This chain uses TRBV13 with TRBJ2-1; D gene ambiguous. The V and J ends lost 2 bases and 9 bases respectively, with 14 bases between them. This CDR3 has 14 residues. Germline assignment: CDR1 PRHDT and CDR2 FYEKMQ (reference sequence). This CDR3 reads CASSLILTSSEQFF. In nucleotides, the CDR3 is TGTGCCAGCAGCTTAATACTCACATCTAGTGAGCAGTTCTTC.

This chain uses TRBV7-3 with TRBJ2-3; no reliable D call. CDR3 length: 12 residues. CDR1 SGHTA and CDR2 FQGTGA come from the germline V gene. V was clipped by 5 bases and J by 4 bases, with 7 bases between them. In nucleotides, the CDR3 is TGTGCCAGCAGCCCCGATTCAGATACGCAGTATTTT. As protein: CASSPDSDTQYF.

The chain links TRBV7-9 to TRBJ2-1; perhaps TRBD1 as D (6 bases). Germline V gene sequence: CDR1 SEHNR, CDR2 FQNEAQ (reference sequence). CDR3 length equals 14 residues. V dropped 1 base and J dropped 3 bases, with 7 bases sitting between them. The CDR3 sequence is CASSLGQVYNEQFF. The DNA for the CDR3 is TGTGCCAGCAGCTTAGGACAGGTCTACAATGAGCAGTTCTTC.

This chain connects TRBV5-1 to TRBJ2-3; D is unclear. The CDR3 runs to 15 residues. The germline V gene has CDR1 SGHRS and CDR2 YFSETQ. V lost 2 bases to trimming and J lost 2 bases, with 12 bases between them. The CDR3 region is CASSLFMGSTDTQYF. The CDR3 DNA sequence: TGCGCCAGCAGCTTATTTATGGGGTCCACAGATACGCAGTATTTT.

In its sample, this clone was seen once. This chain joins TRBV11-2 and TRBJ2-3; unclear D gene. This CDR3 has 13 amino acids. V dropped 5 bases and J dropped 2 bases, with 8 bases sitting between them. The V gene's germline CDR1 is SGHAT and CDR2 FQNNGV. The CDR3, as DNA: TGTGCCAGCAGCCTCAGTTACACAGATACGCAGTATTTT. Protein sequence: CASSLSYTDTQYF.

The chain carries TRBV18 and TRBJ1-1; 8 nucleotides agree with TRBD1. This CDR3 contains 17 residues. Trimming removed 6 bases from V and 3 bases from J; junction bases left unmatched: 15. Germline V gene data show CDR1 as KGHSH and CDR2 as LQKENI. CDR3 in amino acids: CASSSTSPGQVDTEAFF. CDR3 in DNA: TGTGCCAGCTCTTCCACTTCTCCGGGACAGGTTGACACTGAAGCTTTCTTT.

This chain connects TRBV12-3 or TRBV12-4 to TRBJ2-5, with D hard to call. The CDR3 sequence is 12 residues long. Trimming removed 6 bases at V and 0 bases at J, with 5 bases between. CDR3 region: CASRQNQETQYF. Here the CDR3 DNA reads TGTGCCAGCAGACAGAACCAAGAGACCCAGTACTTC.

The chain joins TRBV7-2 to TRBJ2-7, with D unresolved. The germline V gene encodes CDR1 SGHTA and CDR2 FQGNSA. The CDR3 has 15 amino acids. V was shortened by 5 bases and J by 0 bases, with 14 bases between the two germline ends. The CDR3 loop reads CASSAMDGASYEQYF. The CDR3 region has the DNA TGTGCCAGCAGCGCGATGGACGGCGCCTCCTACGAGCAGTACTTC.

This chain links TRBV19 with TRBJ2-1, with D perhaps matching TRBD2 (5 bases). Trimming stripped 5 bases from V and 4 bases from J, with 12 bases between. The CDR3 contains 14 residues. CDR1 is LNHDA, CDR2 SQIVND, per germline (reference sequence). CDR3 protein: CASSLSGIYNEQFF. The CDR3 coding sequence is TGTGCCAGTAGTCTCTCGGGGATTTACAATGAGCAGTTCTTC.

CDR3 DNA: TGTGCCAGCAGCTCGTTAACAGGGGACTATGGCTACACCTTC. Its translation is CASSSLTGDYGYTF. The chain links TRBV11-3 to TRBJ1-2; 7 nucleotides align to TRBD1. This CDR3 region has 14 residues. CDR1 SGHNT and CDR2 YENEEA come from the germline V gene. V lost 4 bases and J lost 3; bases outside the gene matches: 5.

This chain uses TRBV10-1 with TRBJ2-1; 10 bases align to TRBD2. Germline assignment: CDR1 WNHNN and CDR2 SYGVQD (reference sequence). The V gene end was trimmed by 6 bases and the J gene end by 2 bases; junction bases not matched to a gene: 4. CDR3 length equals 15 residues. The DNA for the CDR3 is TGCGCCAGCAGCGTAGCGGGAGGACCCTACAATGAGCAGTTCTTC. Translation: CASSVAGGPYNEQFF.

The genes are TRBV5-6 and TRBJ1-1; 8 bases are shared with TRBD1. Trimming took 3 bases from V and 2 from J; bases not matched to a gene: 6. Germline CDR1 SGHDT, CDR2 YYEEEE. The CDR3 sequence is 15 residues long. The CDR3 DNA is TGTGCCAGCAGCTGGGAGGACAGGGAAAACACTGAAGCTTTCTTT. Translation gives CASSWEDRENTEAFF.

The chain has TRBV12-3 or TRBV12-4 and TRBJ1-2; D is undetermined. Trimming took off 8 bases at V and 5 bases at J, with 15 bases between the two ends. This CDR3 is 13 amino acids long. The CDR3: CASHEPSQYGYTF. CDR3 coding DNA: TGTGCCAGCCATGAACCATCACAATATGGCTACACCTTC.

This clone came up once. This chain joins TRBV6-2 or TRBV6-3 and TRBJ2-5; TRBD2 aligns across 13 bases. This CDR3 has 16 residues. V lost 5 bases, J lost 1 base, and 4 bases stayed unmatched. The V gene's germline CDR1 is MNHEY and CDR2 SVGEGT. The CDR3 DNA follows: TGTGCCAGCAGTCCGGGACTAGCGGGGTCCCAAGAGACCCAGTACTTC. This gives the protein CASSPGLAGSQETQYF.

The chain employs TRBV12-3 or TRBV12-4 and TRBJ1-6; D gene uncertain. The CDR3 is 13 residues long. V dropped 1 base and J dropped 10 bases, with 8 bases sitting between them. The CDR3 bases are TGTGCCAGCAGTTTAGATGAGGTGTCACCCCTCCACTTT. Its translation: CASSLDEVSPLHF.

This clone was counted only a few times. This chain connects TRBV2 to TRBJ1-1; no clear D gene. Germline V gene data show CDR1 as SNHLY and CDR2 as FYNNEI. Trimming shortened V by 6 bases and J by 9 bases, and 14 bases separated the two germline ends. This CDR3 has 12 residues. The DNA for the CDR3 is TGTGCCAGCAGAGGGCCAGGAGACCAAGCTTTCTTT. As protein: CASRGPGDQAFF.

The chain carries TRBV4-3 and TRBJ1-4, with unresolved D. The CDR3 sequence is 15 residues long. Germline CDR1 LGHNA, CDR2 YSLEER. V was trimmed by 5 bases and J by 4 bases, leaving 14 bases between them. The CDR3 here is CASSVRALDNEKLFF. For the CDR3, the DNA is TGCGCCAGCAGCGTGAGGGCTTTGGATAATGAAAAACTGTTTTTT.

This sequence joins TRBV6-5 and TRBJ2-3; maybe TRBD1 (5 bases). V lost 0 bases to trimming and J lost 6 bases, with 13 bases between them. The CDR3 sequence is 15 residues long. CDR1 and CDR2 from the germline V gene are MNHEY and SVGAGI. The CDR3 spells CASSYSDTYSDTQYF. The CDR3 DNA reads as TGTGCCAGCAGTTACTCGGACACATACAGCGATACGCAGTATTTT.